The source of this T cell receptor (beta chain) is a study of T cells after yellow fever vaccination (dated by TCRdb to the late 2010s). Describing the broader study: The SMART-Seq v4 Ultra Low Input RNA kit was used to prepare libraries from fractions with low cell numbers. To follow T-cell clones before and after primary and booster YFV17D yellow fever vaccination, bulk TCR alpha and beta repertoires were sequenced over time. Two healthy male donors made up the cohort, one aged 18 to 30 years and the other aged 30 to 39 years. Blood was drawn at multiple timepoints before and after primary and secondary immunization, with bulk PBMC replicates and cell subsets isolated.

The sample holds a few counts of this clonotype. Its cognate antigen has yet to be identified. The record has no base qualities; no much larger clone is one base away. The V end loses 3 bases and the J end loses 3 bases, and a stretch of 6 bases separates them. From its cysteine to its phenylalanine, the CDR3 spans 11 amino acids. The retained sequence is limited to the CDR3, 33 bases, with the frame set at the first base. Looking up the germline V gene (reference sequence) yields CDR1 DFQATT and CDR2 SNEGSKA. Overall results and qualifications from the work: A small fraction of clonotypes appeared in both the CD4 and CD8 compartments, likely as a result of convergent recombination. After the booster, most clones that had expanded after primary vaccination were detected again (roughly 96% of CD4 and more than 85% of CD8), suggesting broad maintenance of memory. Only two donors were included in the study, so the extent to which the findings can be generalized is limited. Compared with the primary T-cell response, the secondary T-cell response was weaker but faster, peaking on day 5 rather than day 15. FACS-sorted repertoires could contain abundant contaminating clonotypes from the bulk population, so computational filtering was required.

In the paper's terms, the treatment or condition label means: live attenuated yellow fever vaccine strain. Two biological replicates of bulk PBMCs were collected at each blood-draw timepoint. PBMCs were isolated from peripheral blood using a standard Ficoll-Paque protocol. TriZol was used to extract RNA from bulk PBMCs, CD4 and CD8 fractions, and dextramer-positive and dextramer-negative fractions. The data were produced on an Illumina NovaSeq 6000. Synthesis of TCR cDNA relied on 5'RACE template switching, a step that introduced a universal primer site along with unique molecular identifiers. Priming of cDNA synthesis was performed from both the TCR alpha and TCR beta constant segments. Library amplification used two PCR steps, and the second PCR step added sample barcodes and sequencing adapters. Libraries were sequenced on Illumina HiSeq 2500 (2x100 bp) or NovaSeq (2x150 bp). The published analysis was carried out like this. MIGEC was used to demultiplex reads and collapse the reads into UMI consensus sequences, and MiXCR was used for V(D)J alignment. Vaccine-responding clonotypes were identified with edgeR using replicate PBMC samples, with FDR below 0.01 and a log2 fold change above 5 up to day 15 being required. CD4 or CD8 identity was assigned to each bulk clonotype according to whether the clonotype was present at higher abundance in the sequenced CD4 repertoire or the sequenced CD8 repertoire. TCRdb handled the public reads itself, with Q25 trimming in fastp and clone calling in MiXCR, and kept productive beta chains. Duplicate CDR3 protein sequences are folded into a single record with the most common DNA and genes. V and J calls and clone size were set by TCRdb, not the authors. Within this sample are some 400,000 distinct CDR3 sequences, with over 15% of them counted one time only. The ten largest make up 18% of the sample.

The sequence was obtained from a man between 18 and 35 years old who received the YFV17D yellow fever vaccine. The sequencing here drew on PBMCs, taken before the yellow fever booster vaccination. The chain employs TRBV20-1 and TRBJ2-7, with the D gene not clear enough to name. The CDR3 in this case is CSASGNYEQYF. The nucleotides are TGCAGTGCTAGTGGGAACTACGAGCAGTACTTC.